This TCR beta chain emerged from a study of cytomegalovirus exposure and HLA in healthy donors. Germline V CDR1 and CDR2: GTSNPN, SVGIG (reference sequence). Trimming took off 3 bases at V and 4 bases at J, with 16 bases between the two ends. There are 15 residues in the CDR3. Findings and caveats of the study: Among the CMV-associated chains, three were confirmed in vitro as specific for CMV antigens.

PCR primers comprised 60 Vbeta and 13 Jbeta primers. Method: immunoSEQ multiplex PCR; TCRdb's copy keeps in-frame clones and lacks some. The data contain approximately 130,000 clones, roughly 79% of them seen just once; the ten biggest clones take up 2.5% to 3.5%. Points on this clone: Its antigen is undetermined.

The chain is built from TRBV30 and TRBJ1-5, with D maybe TRBD1 (5 bases). The TCR originated in a boy aged 2 to 10 in good health and CMV-seronegative. The specimen was PBMCs. The CDR3 DNA sequence: TGTGCCTGGAGCCGAGGGACGGGGGAGAATCAGCCCCAGCATTTT. It yields the protein CAWSRGTGENQPQHF.